These 22 T cell receptor beta chains share one sample of origin, sequenced in a study of OX40 agonist ivuxolimab in advanced cancers. This table comes from immunoSEQ multiplex PCR, and its TCRdb copy is limited to in-frame clones, with some not included. The sample carries 50,000 to 75,000 clones, 75% to 90% recorded once. This specimen consisted of CD4+ or CD8+ T cells sorted from blood, obtained in a trial of the OX40 agonist ivuxolimab. Receptor source: an adult with an advanced solid tumor such as melanoma, head and neck, liver or kidney cancer.

The chain joins TRBV4-1 to TRBJ1-1, with D unresolved. The V gene lost 4 bases and the J gene lost 0 bases, with 12 bases spanning the gap. Germline CDR1 MGHRA, CDR2 YSYEKL. The CDR3 contains 15 residues. CDR3 bases: TGCGCCAGCAGCCTCAACACAGCTATGAACACTGAAGCTTTCTTT. Its translation: CASSLNTAMNTEAFF.

This clone was seen just once. The rearrangement uses TRBV19 and TRBJ1-5; D possibly corresponds to TRBD1 (5 bases). The CDR3 runs to 15 residues. Germline assignment: CDR1 LNHDA and CDR2 SQIVND (reference sequence). Deletions cut 6 bases from V and 11 bases from J, with 23 bases between. CDR3 in amino acids: CASSLRASLGGAQHF. CDR3 nucleotide sequence: TGTGCCAGTAGCCTAAGGGCCAGTCTGGGGGGAGCCCAGCATTTT.

CDR3 bases: TGTGCCAGAAGCTTGGAATCCCTAGATAGCACAGATACGCAGTATTTT. It yields the protein CARSLESLDSTDTQYF. The chain recombines TRBV5-3 with TRBJ2-3, with D unclear. TRBV5-3 is filed as an ORF, its function uncertain. CDR3 length equals 16 residues. The ends were cut back, 0 bases at V and 0 bases at J, with 11 bases in the middle.

The chain employs TRBV28 and TRBJ2-7, with D possibly being TRBD1 (6 bases). V lost 5 bases, J lost 5 bases, and 19 bases lay in between. The germline V gene encodes CDR1 MDHEN and CDR2 SYDVKM. The CDR3 is 15 amino acids. DNA of the CDR3: TGTGCCAGCAGTATCACAGGGAATGCGGTCCACGAGCAGTACTTC. Amino acids: CASSITGNAVHEQYF.

The V call is TRBV6-5, the J call TRBJ2-1, with TRBD2 as a possible D gene (6 bases). Germline CDR1 reads MNHEY; CDR2 reads SVGAGI. Trimming removed 6 bases at V and 6 bases at J, with 18 bases between. The CDR3 length is 15 residues. The CDR3 sequence: CASSPAGRRGNEQFF. CDR3 in DNA: TGTGCCAGCAGCCCGGCCGGAAGGCGGGGCAATGAGCAGTTCTTC.

This chain connects TRBV20-1 to TRBJ1-2; D is uncertain. Germline V gene lookup returns CDR1 DFQATT and CDR2 SNEGSKA (reference sequence). V gave up 3 bases and J gave up 4 bases, with 6 bases separating them. The CDR3 is made up of 11 amino acids. DNA for the CDR3: TGCAGTGCTAGCGAGGGCTATGGCTACACCTTC. Encoded protein: CSASEGYGYTF.

The V call is TRBV5-6, the J call TRBJ2-1; D uncertain. Deletions cut 0 bases from V and 7 bases from J, with 14 bases between. The CDR3 totals 15 residues. In germline, CDR1 is SGHDT, CDR2 YYEEEE. CDR3 coding DNA: TGTGCCAGCAGCTTGGCCGGGCCGCCGCTTAATGAGCAGTTCTTC. This translates into CASSLAGPPLNEQFF.

This rearrangement joins TRBV27 to TRBJ1-2; TRBD1 might be the D (5 bases). Deletions cut 2 bases from V and 10 bases from J, with 14 bases between. The CDR3 extends over 13 amino acids. Germline V gene lookup returns CDR1 MNHEY and CDR2 SMNVEV (reference sequence). Written as DNA, the CDR3 is TGTGCCAGCAGTTTAGGGGAGAGAGGGGTCTACACCTTC. Its protein is CASSLGERGVYTF.

The chain recombines TRBV19 with TRBJ1-2, with 7 positions matching TRBD1. J lost 4 bases, V lost 6 bases, and 2 bases had no gene match. Germline CDR1 LNHDA, CDR2 SQIVND (reference sequence). The CDR3 sequence is 12 residues long. The CDR3 loop reads CASSRDSYGYTF. The CDR3 DNA reads as TGTGCCAGTAGCCGGGACAGCTATGGCTACACCTTC.

The CDR3 DNA sequence: TGTGCCAGCAGCTCAGGACAGGGTCAGAACACAGATACGCAGTATTTT. Protein sequence: CASSSGQGQNTDTQYF. This sequence joins TRBV7-9 and TRBJ2-3; 8 bases map to TRBD1. J lost 2 bases, V lost 4 bases, and 8 bases had no gene match. Germline values: CDR1 SEHNR, CDR2 FQNEAQ (reference sequence). This CDR3 has 16 residues.

The gene calls are TRBV5-1 and TRBJ1-2; no clear D. With 2 bases removed from V and 3 bases from J, the gap between germline ends came to 8 bases. The CDR3 is 13 residues long. Germline CDR1 SGHRS, CDR2 YFSETQ. The CDR3 is CASSLGLDYGYTF. CDR3 nucleotides: TGCGCCAGCAGCTTAGGGTTAGACTATGGCTACACCTTC.

This clone appeared a few times. The chain is built from TRBV11-2 and TRBJ2-5, with D perhaps being TRBD1 or TRBD2 (6 bases each). V lost 1 base and J lost 5, with 11 bases in between. This CDR3 is built from 14 residues. The V gene's germline CDR1 is SGHAT and CDR2 FQNNGV. The CDR3: CASSLGGGGETQYF. DNA of the CDR3: TGTGCCAGCAGCTTAGGAGGAGGGGGGGAGACCCAGTACTTC.

The chain links TRBV28 to TRBJ1-2; TRBD1 is a possible D gene (6 bases). Trimming took off 4 bases at V and 4 bases at J, with 10 bases between the two ends. The CDR3 extends over 13 amino acids. Germline values: CDR1 MDHEN, CDR2 SYDVKM. The CDR3 is CASSSGGLYGYTF. The CDR3 DNA reads as TGTGCCAGCAGTTCCGGGGGCCTCTATGGCTACACCTTC.

The chain employs TRBV25-1 and TRBJ2-1; 8 nucleotides align to TRBD1. The CDR3 has 15 amino acids. V gave up 6 bases and J gave up 1 base; unmatched junction bases: 5. Germline values: CDR1 MGHDK, CDR2 SYGVNS. The DNA for the CDR3 is TGTGCCAGCAGCGACAGGGGAAGGTCCTACAATGAGCAGTTCTTC. Its translation: CASSDRGRSYNEQFF.

The rearrangement uses TRBV5-1 and TRBJ2-7, with 9 nucleotides matching TRBD1. The CDR3 runs to 14 residues. J gave up 3 bases and V 3 bases, and 4 bases lay outside the gene matches. CDR1 and CDR2 (germline): SGHRS, YFSETQ. The CDR3 sequence: CASSSDRGNYEQYF. As DNA, the CDR3 is TGCGCCAGCAGCTCTGACAGGGGGAACTACGAGCAGTACTTC.

The chain has TRBV5-1 and TRBJ2-7, with 7 bases fitting TRBD1. V lost 0 bases and J lost 1; bases outside the gene matches: 7. The CDR3 has 16 residues. CDR1 is SGHRS, CDR2 YFSETQ, per germline. This CDR3 reads CASSLAMGTVSYEQYF. For the CDR3, the DNA is TGCGCCAGCAGCTTGGCCATGGGGACAGTTTCCTACGAGCAGTACTTC.

This clone was observed once. V and J are TRBV4-3 and TRBJ1-5; D is unresolved. Germline loops: CDR1 LGHNA, CDR2 YSLEER. There are 14 residues in the CDR3. Trimming took 1 base from V and 1 from J, leaving 5 bases between them. CDR3 DNA sequence: TGCGCCAGCAGCCAAGTCGCCAGCAATCAGCCCCAGCATTTT. This translates into CASSQVASNQPQHF.

The rearrangement joins TRBV28 to TRBJ1-1; 7 nucleotides align to TRBD1. Trimming cost V 5 bases and J 4 bases; bases outside gene matches: 13. CDR1 is MDHEN and CDR2 is SYDVKM in the germline V gene. The CDR3 is 16 amino acids. The DNA for the CDR3 is TGTGCCAGCAGTCCCCCTAGACAGGGTGTGAGCACTGAAGCTTTCTTT. Encoded protein: CASSPPRQGVSTEAFF.

This clone was seen more than once but under ten times. The genes are TRBV6-4 and TRBJ1-5; D call uncertain. The length of the CDR3 is 13 residues. The germline V and J ends were trimmed by 3 bases and 7 bases, with 10 bases remaining between them. From germline, CDR1 is MRHNA and CDR2 SNTAGT. The CDR3 bases are TGTGCCAGCAGTGAGCAGGCCGGACAGCCCCAGCATTTT. Protein product: CASSEQAGQPQHF.

V and J are TRBV14 and TRBJ2-5; TRBD2 matches at 10 bases. This CDR3 region has 16 residues. The V gene's germline CDR1 is SGHDN and CDR2 FVKESK. The junction had 10 bases not matched to a gene; V was cut back by 4 bases and J by 5 bases. The CDR3 here is CASSLLGTSVTETQYF. As DNA, the CDR3 is TGTGCCAGCAGCCTGTTAGGGACTAGCGTGACGGAGACCCAGTACTTC.

The V and J genes are TRBV2 and TRBJ1-6, with D hard to call. The V end was cut by 2 bases, the J end by 10 bases, with 12 bases between. The CDR3 covers 14 residues. Germline assignment: CDR1 SNHLY and CDR2 FYNNEI. Here the CDR3 reads CASSEHGEESPLHF. CDR3 bases: TGTGCCAGCAGTGAACACGGAGAAGAATCACCCCTCCACTTT. The full variable domain, completed using reference TRBV2 and TRBJ1-6, is EPEVTQTPSHQVTQMGQEVILRCVPISNHLYFYWYRQILGQKVEFLVSFYNNEISEKSEIFDDQFSVERPDGSNFTLKIRSTKLEDSAMYFCASSEHGEESPLHFGNGTRLTVT.

The chain joins TRBV18 to TRBJ2-5; 11 bases line up with TRBD1. Germline values: CDR1 KGHSH, CDR2 LQKENI. CDR3 length equals 17 residues. The junction had 9 bases not matched to a gene; V was cut back by 2 bases and J by 4 bases. CDR3 in DNA: TGTGCCAGCTCACCAAACCCACCCGGGACAGGGGGAGAGACCCAGTACTTC. The encoded protein is CASSPNPPGTGGETQYF.